This T cell receptor (beta chain) was found in a study of response to subunit inactivated influenza vaccine. This clonotype appeared many times. The antigen remains unidentified. TCRdb ran MiXCR on the RT-PCR reads and lists one entry per CDR3 protein. The sample consists of around 710,000 distinct CDR3 sequences, 14% of them appearing once. This CDR3 spans 11 amino acids. Deletions cut 6 bases from V and 6 bases from J, with 7 bases between. The study's findings and limits: Seasonal influenza vaccination, on each occasion, was suggested by the authors to recruit few new T cells.

The sequences come from PBMCs from blood, collected about 14 days before vaccination. V and J are TRBV12-3 or TRBV12-4 and TRBJ2-3; D ambiguous. The clonotype was recovered from a man aged 50 to 60 who received an inactivated influenza vaccine. The CDR3 DNA sequence: TGTGCCAGCAGGGTTGCGGATACGCAGTATTTT. Its protein product is CASRVADTQYF.